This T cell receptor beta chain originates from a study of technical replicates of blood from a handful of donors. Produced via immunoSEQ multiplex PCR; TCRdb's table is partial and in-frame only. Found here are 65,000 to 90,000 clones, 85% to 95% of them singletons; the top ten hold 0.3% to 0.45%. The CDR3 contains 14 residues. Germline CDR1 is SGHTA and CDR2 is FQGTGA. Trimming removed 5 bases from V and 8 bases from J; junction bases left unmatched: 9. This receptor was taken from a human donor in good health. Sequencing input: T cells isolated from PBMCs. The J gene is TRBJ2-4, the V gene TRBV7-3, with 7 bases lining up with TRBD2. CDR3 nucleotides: TGTGCCAGCAGCCGCCAAGGACTAGGAGACATTCAGTACTTC. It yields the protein CASSRQGLGDIQYF.